One sample yielded the 10 T cell receptor beta chains listed below, sequenced in a study of blood T cell repertoires in COVID-19. Sequenced by immunoSEQ multiplex PCR; TCRdb stores in-frame clones only, minus some. The sample carries 150,000 to 250,000 clones, roughly 79% recorded once. Sequencing used peripheral blood. The receptor set was obtained from a human donor with acute or convalescent COVID-19. The donor label of this sample is uncertain.

The gene calls are TRBV19 and TRBJ2-5; the D gene is possibly TRBD2 (6 bases). The CDR3 totals 15 residues. Germline CDR1 is LNHDA and CDR2 is SQIVND (reference sequence). V lost 6 bases and J 1 base, leaving 15 bases between the germline ends. For the CDR3, the DNA is TGTGCCAGTAGCCGCGGGAATGGAGGCCAAGAGACCCAGTACTTC. This codes for CASSRGNGGQETQYF. The full variable domain, in which reference TRBV19 and TRBJ2-5 provide the parts outside the CDR3, is DGGITQSPKYLFRKEGQNVTLSCEQNLNHDAMYWYRQDPGQGLRLIYYSQIVNDFQKGDIAEGYSVSREKKESFPLTVTSAQKNPTAFYLCASSRGNGGQETQYFGPGTRLLVL.

The chain joins TRBV9 to TRBJ2-5; 12 bases line up with TRBD2. Germline values: CDR1 SGDLS, CDR2 YYNGEE. This CDR3 region has 15 residues. V gave up 0 bases and J gave up 6 bases; unmatched junction bases: 3. CDR3 DNA: TGTGCCAGCAGCGTAGAACTAGCGGGAGGAAAGACCCAGTACTTC. This gives the protein CASSVELAGGKTQYF.

This clone was seen once. This chain connects TRBV5-4 to TRBJ2-7, with D possibly being TRBD2 (6 bases). With 3 bases removed from V and 6 bases from J, the gap between germline ends came to 19 bases. Germline assignment: CDR1 SGHNT and CDR2 YYREEE (reference sequence). The CDR3 covers 15 residues. The DNA for the CDR3 is TGTGCCAGCAGCTACCGGGACTTAGCGGTAATCGAGCAGTACTTC. It encodes CASSYRDLAVIEQYF.

There are a few counts of this clone. The same CDR3 is also encoded by other DNA sequences in this sample. The V and J genes are TRBV27 and TRBJ2-7, with 10 bases aligning to TRBD2. V trimming: 6 bases; J trimming: 2 bases; junction bases outside the gene matches: 7. CDR1 is MNHEY, CDR2 SMNVEV, per germline (reference sequence). The CDR3 totals 15 residues. Here the CDR3 reads CASRARTSGTYEQYF. Written as DNA, the CDR3 is TGTGCCAGCAGAGCGAGGACTAGCGGTACCTACGAGCAGTACTTC.

This chain links TRBV6-5 with TRBJ2-1, with 12 positions matching TRBD2. V was pared by 9 bases and J by 9 bases, with 9 bases of the junction left unmatched. The CDR3 sequence is 14 residues long. CDR1 MNHEY and CDR2 SVGAGI come from the germline V gene. The CDR3 region has the DNA TGTGCCAGTTACCCTAGCGGGAGGGCCACTGAGCAGTTCTTC. Its protein is CASYPSGRATEQFF.

The chain links TRBV6-4 to TRBJ2-3, with 9 positions matching TRBD2. CDR1 is MRHNA and CDR2 is SNTAGT in the germline V gene. The CDR3 is 15 residues long. Germline trimming cut 4 bases from V and 6 bases from J; bases unmatched to any gene: 8. DNA for the CDR3: TGTGCCAGCAGTGTCAGAGCGGGAGGACCGGATACGCAGTATTTT. This sequence encodes CASSVRAGGPDTQYF.

This rearrangement joins TRBV7-6 to TRBJ1-1; possibly TRBD1 for D (5 bases). This CDR3 contains 12 residues. Looked up from germline, CDR1 is SGHVS and CDR2 is FNYEAQ. Trimming removed 5 bases from V and 12 bases from J, with 16 bases in between. The CDR3 region is CASSGFAGSTFF. The DNA of the CDR3 is TGTGCCAGCAGCGGGTTCGCAGGGTCGACTTTCTTT.

This chain links TRBV6-5 with TRBJ2-6; D not certain. Per germline, CDR1 MNHEY and CDR2 SVGAGI. The CDR3 consists of 13 residues. V lost 8 bases and J lost 4, with 9 bases in between. CDR3 sequence reads: CASYAPGANVLTF. The CDR3 DNA reads TGTGCCAGCTACGCGCCCGGGGCCAACGTCCTGACTTTC.

This clone appeared once. The J gene is TRBJ1-4, the V gene TRBV3-1 (or the pseudogene TRBV3-2); D is unresolved. The V gene lost 4 bases and the J gene lost 3 bases, with 18 bases spanning the gap. The CDR3 is made up of 17 amino acids. Germline CDR1 LGHDT, CDR2 YNNKEL (reference sequence). The CDR3 loop reads CASSPRRPRSPNEKLFF. CDR3 nucleotide sequence: TGTGCCAGCAGCCCTCGGCGACCCCGGAGTCCTAATGAAAAACTGTTTTTT.

The CDR3 sequence is CASSYSPASGLYNEQFF. The CDR3 DNA follows: TGTGCCAGCAGTTACTCGCCGGCTAGCGGGCTTTACAATGAGCAGTTCTTC. The V gene is TRBV6-2 or TRBV6-3, the J gene TRBJ2-1, with 8 bases identical to TRBD2. This CDR3 has 17 residues. V gave up 0 bases and J gave up 4 bases; unmatched junction bases: 8. Germline CDR1 and CDR2: MNHEY and SVGEGT.